One sample yielded the 13 T cell receptor beta chains listed below, sequenced in a study of blood T cell repertoires in COVID-19. Clones were sequenced by immunoSEQ multiplex PCR, and TCRdb holds only the in-frame ones, with some missing. The data contain some 180,000 clones, 85% of them singletons. What was sequenced was peripheral blood. These receptors were collected from a woman of 80 years or more with COVID-19, enrolled during active disease.

The CDR3 coding sequence is TGTGCCAGCAGCCGGGAGGGGACAACTAATGAAAAACTGTTTTTT. This gives the protein CASSREGTTNEKLFF. The chain employs TRBV5-8 and TRBJ1-4; TRBD1 is a possible D gene (5 bases). Germline CDR1 reads SGHTS; CDR2 reads YDEGEE. The ends were cut back, 4 bases at V and 0 bases at J, with 10 bases in the middle. CDR3 length: 15 residues.

DNA of the CDR3: TGTGCCAGCTCACCACCCTCGACAGGGCTCAACAATCAGCCCCAGCATTTT. Its translation: CASSPPSTGLNNQPQHF. V usage is TRBV18 and J usage is TRBJ1-5; 7 bases fit TRBD1. Germline V gene data show CDR1 as KGHSH and CDR2 as LQKENI. CDR3 length equals 17 residues. Unmatched junction bases numbered 8, after V lost 0 bases and J lost 3 bases.

This chain uses TRBV10-2 with TRBJ2-1, with a possible D match to TRBD1 (6 bases). Deletions cut 6 bases from V and 0 bases from J, with 15 bases between. Germline CDR1 WSHSY, CDR2 SAAADI. The CDR3 has 16 residues. The CDR3 bases are TGCGCCAGCAGCACCGGGGACACTGTCTCCTACAATGAGCAGTTCTTC. Encoded protein: CASSTGDTVSYNEQFF.

The chain combines TRBV28 with TRBJ2-7; a possible D gene is TRBD2 (6 bases). Trimming took 4 bases from V and 0 from J, leaving 19 bases between them. The CDR3 consists of 17 residues. Germline loops: CDR1 MDHEN, CDR2 SYDVKM. CDR3 coding DNA: TGTGCCAGCAGTTCGACTTCGGGAGCTTACAGCTCCTACGAGCAGTACTTC. Amino acids: CASSSTSGAYSSYEQYF.

The chain recombines TRBV5-5 with TRBJ2-2, with D perhaps TRBD1 (6 bases). Germline V gene data show CDR1 as SGHKS and CDR2 as YYEKEE (reference sequence). Trimming shortened V by 6 bases and J by 4 bases, and 13 bases separated the two germline ends. This CDR3 is 14 amino acids long. CDR3 sequence: CASTSQGSTGELFF. CDR3 DNA: TGTGCCAGCACTAGTCAGGGGTCCACCGGGGAGCTGTTTTTT.

The CDR3 DNA reads TGTGCCAGCAGCCCGGGACTCCTGAGCTCCTACAATGAGCAGTTCTTC. Translating it yields CASSPGLLSSYNEQFF. The chain carries TRBV9 and TRBJ2-1, with D perhaps matching TRBD2 (6 bases). Trimming removed 4 bases at V and 0 bases at J, with 14 bases between. The V gene's germline CDR1 is SGDLS and CDR2 YYNGEE. The CDR3 contains 16 residues.

The chain recombines TRBV7-9 with TRBJ2-2, with 12 positions matching TRBD2. The V gene end was trimmed by 5 bases and the J gene end by 5 bases; junction bases not matched to a gene: 3. Germline-derived CDR1 and CDR2 are SEHNR and FQNEAQ (reference sequence). The length of the CDR3 is 15 residues. CDR3 nucleotide sequence: TGTGCCAGCAGCCCGACTAGCGGGAGAACCGGGGAGCTGTTTTTT. Protein: CASSPTSGRTGELFF. The variable domain in full, completed from reference TRBV7-9 and TRBJ2-2, reads DTGVSQNPRHKITKRGQNVTFRCDPISEHNRLYWYRQTLGQGPEFLTYFQNEAQLEKSRLLSDRFSAERPKGSFSTLEIQRTEQGDSAMYLCASSPTSGRTGELFFGEGSRLTVL.

The chain uses TRBV10-3 and TRBJ1-5; no definite D call. Germline lookup yields CDR1 ENHRY and CDR2 SYGVKD. V gave up 11 bases and J gave up 2 bases, with 13 bases separating them. The CDR3 is 13 amino acids. The CDR3 nucleotides read TGTGCCGTGGGCAGCGGGGGCAATCAGCCCCAGCATTTT. It yields the protein CAVGSGGNQPQHF.

The chain joins TRBV4-2 to TRBJ1-5, with 10 bases matching TRBD1. The V segment lost 4 bases and the J segment 5 bases; nucleotides outside the gene matches: 8. This CDR3 spans 16 amino acids. Germline values: CDR1 LGHNA, CDR2 YNFKEQ. CDR3 amino acids: CASSRSGTGVDQPQHF. DNA of the CDR3: TGTGCCAGCAGCCGATCCGGGACAGGGGTGGATCAGCCCCAGCATTTT.

The J gene is TRBJ1-5, the V gene TRBV6-6; the match to TRBD1 covers 8 bases. CDR1 is MNHNY, CDR2 SVGAGI, per germline (reference sequence). Germline trimming cut 5 bases from V and 4 bases from J; bases unmatched to any gene: 4. This CDR3 region has 14 residues. In DNA form, the CDR3 reads TGTGCCAGCAGTGTACAGGGGGGGAATCAGCCCCAGCATTTT. Protein product: CASSVQGGNQPQHF.

The sample holds one count of this clone. This sequence joins TRBV2 and TRBJ2-3; D possibly corresponds to TRBD1 (5 bases). CDR1 is SNHLY and CDR2 is FYNNEI in the germline V gene. V was shortened by 4 bases and J by 0 bases, with 5 bases between the two germline ends. This CDR3 has 13 residues. The DNA of the CDR3 is TGTGCCAGCAGTGGACAGAGCACAGATACGCAGTATTTT. Translated, it gives CASSGQSTDTQYF.

The chain recombines TRBV3-1 (or the pseudogene TRBV3-2) with TRBJ2-7; 8 bases agree with TRBD2. Trimming at V came to 1 base and at J to 5 bases, leaving 7 bases not matched to a gene. The CDR3 totals 15 residues. Germline lookup yields CDR1 LGHDT and CDR2 YNNKEL (reference sequence). The CDR3 is CASSQGDGRADEQYF. As DNA, the CDR3 is TGTGCCAGCAGCCAAGGGGACGGGAGGGCGGACGAGCAGTACTTC.

The gene calls are TRBV28 and TRBJ2-1; 9 positions agree with TRBD1. V dropped 4 bases and J dropped 14; count of bases not matched to a gene: 6. In germline, CDR1 is MDHEN, CDR2 SYDVKM. CDR3 size: 12 residues. For the CDR3, the DNA is TGTGCCAGCAGTTCGGGGACAGGGCAGGAGTTCTTC. This gives the protein CASSSGTGQEFF.